The 12 T cell receptor beta chains reported below all come from one sample, sequenced in a study of graft-versus-host responses after intestinal transplantation. Their antigen targets remain unknown. Profiling relied on immunoSEQ multiplex PCR, and the TCRdb table lists in-frame clones only, not all of them. The data hold more than 60,000 clones, with 90% observed a single time. The source material was unstimulated CD8+ T cells sorted from spleen or lymph node cells, sampled before intestinal transplant. Receptors originate from a human donor who received an intestinal transplant.

V is TRBV29-1 and J is TRBJ2-3, with a weak D call TRBD2 (6 bases). Trimming stripped 4 bases from V and 4 bases from J, with 9 bases between. From germline, CDR1 is SQVTM and CDR2 ANQGSEA. The CDR3 length is 12 residues. The CDR3 DNA sequence: TGCAGCGTTGGGAGGGTCTCAGATACGCAGTATTTT. Its translation is CSVGRVSDTQYF.

This clone was observed a handful of times. The chain uses TRBV2 and TRBJ2-7; 8 bases align to TRBD2. With 3 bases clipped from V and 12 bases from J, the junction kept 1 base outside the gene matches. CDR1 SNHLY and CDR2 FYNNEI come from the germline V gene. The CDR3 totals 10 residues. The CDR3 DNA reads TGTGCCAGCAGTGAGGGACTAGTGTACTTC. This codes for CASSEGLVYF. Drawing the rest from reference TRBV2 and TRBJ2-7, the complete variable domain is EPEVTQTPSHQVTQMGQEVILRCVPISNHLYFYWYRQILGQKVEFLVSFYNNEISEKSEIFDDQFSVERPDGSNFTLKIRSTKLEDSAMYFCASSEGLVYFGPGTRLTVT.

The chain recombines TRBV5-1 with TRBJ2-3; TRBD2 matches 10 bases. The CDR3 spans 15 residues. From germline, CDR1 is SGHRS and CDR2 YFSETQ. After removal of 4 bases from V and 2 bases from J, the junction contained 4 bases not matched to a gene. The CDR3 sequence is CASSPGLADTDTQYF. As DNA, the CDR3 is TGCGCCAGCAGCCCAGGACTAGCGGACACAGATACGCAGTATTTT.

The chain employs TRBV6-5 and TRBJ1-1; 7 bases are a match to TRBD1. CDR3 length equals 14 residues. V was clipped by 7 bases and J by 4 bases; unmatched bases: 9. The germline V gene has CDR1 MNHEY and CDR2 SVGAGI. CDR3 in DNA: TGTGCCAGCACCTACAGGGGATTGGGCACTGAAGCTTTCTTT. It translates to CASTYRGLGTEAFF.

This chain connects TRBV27 to TRBJ1-6; tentative D call: TRBD1 (5 bases). Trimming removed 5 bases at V and 8 bases at J, with 13 bases between. CDR1 MNHEY and CDR2 SMNVEV come from the germline V gene (reference sequence). This CDR3 is built from 14 residues. The CDR3 DNA is TGTGCCAGCAGTATCCAGGGTGGGGATTCACCCCTCCACTTT. It encodes CASSIQGGDSPLHF.

This chain uses TRBV13 with TRBJ2-4, with TRBD1 as a possible D gene (6 bases). V gave up 4 bases and J gave up 0 bases, with 10 bases separating them. In germline, CDR1 is PRHDT, CDR2 FYEKMQ (reference sequence). The CDR3 contains 15 residues. The CDR3 DNA is TGTGCCAGCAGCTGGACAGACCTAGCCAAAAACATTCAGTACTTC. This encodes CASSWTDLAKNIQYF.

This chain connects TRBV7-2 to TRBJ1-6; D call uncertain. The germline gives CDR1 SGHTA, CDR2 FQGNSA. V lost 5 bases and J lost 5, with 19 bases in between. The CDR3 sequence is 17 residues long. Here the CDR3 reads CASSITGIEINNSPLHF. CDR3 coding DNA: TGTGCCAGCAGCATAACGGGTATAGAGATTAATAATTCACCCCTCCACTTT.

CDR3 region: CASMGSEETQYF. The CDR3 bases are TGTGCCAGCATGGGCTCTGAAGAGACCCAGTACTTC. The V and J genes are TRBV6-5 and TRBJ2-5; D remains unclear. CDR1 MNHEY and CDR2 SVGAGI come from the germline V gene. The CDR3 is 12 amino acids. With 7 bases removed from V and 3 bases from J, the gap between germline ends came to 9 bases.

V and J are TRBV2 and TRBJ2-3; 12 nucleotides agree with TRBD2. From germline, CDR1 is SNHLY and CDR2 FYNNEI. The CDR3 extends over 14 amino acids. V trimming: 4 bases; J trimming: 4 bases; junction bases outside the gene matches: 0. Here the CDR3 DNA reads TGTGCCAGCAGTGGACTAGCGGGGGCAGATACGCAGTATTTT. Its translation is CASSGLAGADTQYF.

V gene TRBV9 combines with J gene TRBJ1-5; 7 nucleotides match TRBD1. Germline V gene data show CDR1 as SGDLS and CDR2 as YYNGEE. The CDR3 spans 14 residues. Trimming removed 5 bases from V and 5 bases from J; junction bases left unmatched: 7. This CDR3 reads CASSLSGGHQPQHF. The DNA of the CDR3 is TGTGCCAGCAGTCTTTCAGGGGGACATCAGCCCCAGCATTTT.

This chain connects TRBV9 to TRBJ2-1; tentative D call: TRBD1 (5 bases). Germline CDR1 SGDLS, CDR2 YYNGEE. The ends were cut back, 4 bases at V and 6 bases at J, with 11 bases in the middle. This CDR3 has 13 amino acids. The CDR3 DNA is TGTGCCAGCAGCCCCAACAGGCCCAATGAGCAGTTCTTC. Protein product: CASSPNRPNEQFF.

The V gene is TRBV11-2, the J gene TRBJ2-1; TRBD2 aligns across 8 bases. Germline V gene lookup returns CDR1 SGHAT and CDR2 FQNNGV. The CDR3 is 15 residues long. The V segment lost 4 bases and the J segment 4 bases; nucleotides outside the gene matches: 6. The CDR3: CASSWGAGEYNEQFF. CDR3 bases: TGTGCCAGCAGCTGGGGAGCGGGGGAGTACAATGAGCAGTTCTTC. Filled out from reference TRBV11-2 and TRBJ2-1, the complete variable domain reads EAGVAQSPRYKIIEKRQSVAFWCNPISGHATLYWYQQILGQGPKLLIQFQNNGVVDDSQLPKDRFSAERLKGVDSTLKIQPAKLEDSAVYLCASSWGAGEYNEQFFGPGTRLTVL.